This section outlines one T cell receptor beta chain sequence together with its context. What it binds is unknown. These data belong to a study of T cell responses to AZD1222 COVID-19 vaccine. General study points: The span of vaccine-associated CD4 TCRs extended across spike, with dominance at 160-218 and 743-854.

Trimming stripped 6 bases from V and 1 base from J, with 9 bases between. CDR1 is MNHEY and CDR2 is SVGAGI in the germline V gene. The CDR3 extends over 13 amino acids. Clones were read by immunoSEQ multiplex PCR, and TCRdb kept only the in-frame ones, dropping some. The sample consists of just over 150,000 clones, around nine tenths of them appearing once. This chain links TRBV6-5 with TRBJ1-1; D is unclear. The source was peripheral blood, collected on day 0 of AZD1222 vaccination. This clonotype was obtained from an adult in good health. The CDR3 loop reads CASSPSGNTEAFF. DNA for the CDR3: TGTGCCAGCAGCCCATCAGGGAACACTGAAGCTTTCTTT.